A single T cell receptor (beta chain) is shown here with its context. The antigen is undetermined. Unmatched junction bases numbered 12, after V lost 4 bases and J lost 7 bases. The CDR3 length is 17 residues. Germline V lookup: CDR1 MGHRA, CDR2 YSYEKL. Assay used: immunoSEQ multiplex PCR; TCRdb lists only in-frame clones, some missing. The sample yields about 99,000 clones, 70% to 90% seen once. The data are from a study of T cell responses to AZD1222 COVID-19 vaccine. Overall study context: Pooled samples include second doses given at about 4 or 12 weeks.

The study, taken as a whole, reports: Unmutated variant regions are reportedly the target of nearly half of TCRs that are spike-specific.

The receptor was isolated from an adult in good health. The V gene is TRBV4-1, the J gene TRBJ1-6; TRBD1 matches at 8 bases. Sample: peripheral blood, taken on day 0 of AZD1222 vaccination. CDR3 amino acids: CASSPLIPGTGNSPLHF. CDR3 nucleotides: TGCGCCAGCAGCCCACTAATCCCCGGGACAGGAAATTCACCCCTCCACTTT.